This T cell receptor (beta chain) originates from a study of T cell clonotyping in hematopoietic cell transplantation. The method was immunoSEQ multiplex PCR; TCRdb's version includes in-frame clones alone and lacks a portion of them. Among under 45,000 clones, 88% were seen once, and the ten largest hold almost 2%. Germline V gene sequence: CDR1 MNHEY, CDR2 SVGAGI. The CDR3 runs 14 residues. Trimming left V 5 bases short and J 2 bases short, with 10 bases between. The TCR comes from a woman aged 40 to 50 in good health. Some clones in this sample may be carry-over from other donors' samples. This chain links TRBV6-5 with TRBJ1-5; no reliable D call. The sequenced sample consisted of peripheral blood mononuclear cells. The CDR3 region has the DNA TGTGCCAGCAGTCCAAAACGGGGCAATCAGCCCCAGCATTTT. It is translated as CASSPKRGNQPQHF.